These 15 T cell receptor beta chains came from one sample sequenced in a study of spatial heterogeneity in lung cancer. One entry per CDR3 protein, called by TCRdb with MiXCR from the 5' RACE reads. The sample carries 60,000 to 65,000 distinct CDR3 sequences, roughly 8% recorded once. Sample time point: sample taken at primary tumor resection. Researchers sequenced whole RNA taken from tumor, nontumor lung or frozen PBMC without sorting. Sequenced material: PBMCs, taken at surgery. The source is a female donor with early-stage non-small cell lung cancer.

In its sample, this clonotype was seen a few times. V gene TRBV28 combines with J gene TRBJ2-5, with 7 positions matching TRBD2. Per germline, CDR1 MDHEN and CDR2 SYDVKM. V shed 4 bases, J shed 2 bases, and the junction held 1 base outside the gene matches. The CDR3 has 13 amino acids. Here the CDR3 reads CASSWGGQETQYF. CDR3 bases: TGTGCCAGCAGTTGGGGGGGACAAGAGACCCAGTACTTC.

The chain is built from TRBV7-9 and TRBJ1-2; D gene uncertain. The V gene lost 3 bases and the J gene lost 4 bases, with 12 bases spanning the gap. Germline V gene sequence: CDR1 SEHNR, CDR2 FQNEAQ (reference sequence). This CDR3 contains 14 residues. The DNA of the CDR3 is TGTGCCAGCAGCTTGGACTCCCTGGGCTATGGCTACACCTTC. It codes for CASSLDSLGYGYTF.

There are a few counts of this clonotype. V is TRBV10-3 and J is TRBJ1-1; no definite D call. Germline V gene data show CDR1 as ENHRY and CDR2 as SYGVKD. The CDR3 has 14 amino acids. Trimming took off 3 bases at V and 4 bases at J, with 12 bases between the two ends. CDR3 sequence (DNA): TGTGCCATCAGTGACACTCTTGAGGGCACTGAAGCTTTCTTT. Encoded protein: CAISDTLEGTEAFF.

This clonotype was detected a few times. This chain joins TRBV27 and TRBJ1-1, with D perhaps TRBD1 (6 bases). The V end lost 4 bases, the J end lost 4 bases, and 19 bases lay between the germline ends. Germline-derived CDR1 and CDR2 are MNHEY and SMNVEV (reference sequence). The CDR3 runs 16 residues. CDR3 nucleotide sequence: TGTGCCAGCAGTTATCCGACCGGGGGGCTGGGCACTGAAGCTTTCTTT. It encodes CASSYPTGGLGTEAFF.

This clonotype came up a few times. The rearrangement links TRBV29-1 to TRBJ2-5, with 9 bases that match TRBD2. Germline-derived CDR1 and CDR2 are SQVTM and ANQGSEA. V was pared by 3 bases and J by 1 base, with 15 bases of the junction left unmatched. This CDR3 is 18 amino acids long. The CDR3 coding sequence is TGCAGCGTTGATGGGCAGGGGGTAGCGGGGGCCATCCAAGAGACCCAGTACTTC. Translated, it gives CSVDGQGVAGAIQETQYF. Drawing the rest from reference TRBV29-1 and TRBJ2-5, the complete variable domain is SAVISQKPSRDICQRGTSLTIQCQVDSQVTMMFWYRQQPGQSLTLIATANQGSEATYESGFVIDKFPISRPNLTFSTLTVSNMSPEDSSIYLCSVDGQGVAGAIQETQYFGPGTRLLVL.

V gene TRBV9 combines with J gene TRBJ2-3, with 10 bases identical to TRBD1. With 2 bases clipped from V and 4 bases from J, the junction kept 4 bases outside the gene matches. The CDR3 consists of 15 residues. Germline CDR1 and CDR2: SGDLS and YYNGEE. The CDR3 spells CASSVGTGVADTQYF. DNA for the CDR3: TGTGCCAGCAGCGTCGGGACAGGGGTGGCAGATACGCAGTATTTT.

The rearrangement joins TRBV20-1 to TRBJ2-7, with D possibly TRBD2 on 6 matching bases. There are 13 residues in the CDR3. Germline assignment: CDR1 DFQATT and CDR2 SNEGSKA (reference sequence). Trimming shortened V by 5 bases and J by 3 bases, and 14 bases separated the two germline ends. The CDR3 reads CSADFPGSYEQYF. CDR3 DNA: TGCAGTGCTGACTTTCCCGGGAGCTACGAGCAGTACTTC.

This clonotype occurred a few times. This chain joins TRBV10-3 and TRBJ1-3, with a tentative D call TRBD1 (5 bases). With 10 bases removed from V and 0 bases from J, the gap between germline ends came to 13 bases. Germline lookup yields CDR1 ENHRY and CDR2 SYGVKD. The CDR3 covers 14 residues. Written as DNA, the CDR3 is TGTGCCACCTCGGGGACCCTCTCTGGAAACACCATATATTTT. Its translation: CATSGTLSGNTIYF.

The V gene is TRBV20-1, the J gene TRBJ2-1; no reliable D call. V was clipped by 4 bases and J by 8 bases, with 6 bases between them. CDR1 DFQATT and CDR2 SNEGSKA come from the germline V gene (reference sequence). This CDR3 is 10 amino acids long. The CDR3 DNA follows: TGCAGTGCTATTCCGGATGAGCAGTTCTTC. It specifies CSAIPDEQFF.

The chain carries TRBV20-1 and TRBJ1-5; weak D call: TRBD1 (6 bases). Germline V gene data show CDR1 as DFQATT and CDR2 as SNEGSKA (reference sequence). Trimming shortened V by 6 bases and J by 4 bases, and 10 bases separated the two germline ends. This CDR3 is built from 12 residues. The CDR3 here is CSARDTNQPQHF. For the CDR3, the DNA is TGCAGTGCCAGGGACACGAATCAGCCCCAGCATTTT.

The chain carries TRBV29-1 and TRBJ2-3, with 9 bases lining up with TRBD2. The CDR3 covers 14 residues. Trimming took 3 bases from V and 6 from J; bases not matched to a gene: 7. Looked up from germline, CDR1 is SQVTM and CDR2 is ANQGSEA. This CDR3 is CSVESGGPIDTQYF. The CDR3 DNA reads TGCAGCGTTGAGAGCGGGGGGCCGATTGATACGCAGTATTTT.

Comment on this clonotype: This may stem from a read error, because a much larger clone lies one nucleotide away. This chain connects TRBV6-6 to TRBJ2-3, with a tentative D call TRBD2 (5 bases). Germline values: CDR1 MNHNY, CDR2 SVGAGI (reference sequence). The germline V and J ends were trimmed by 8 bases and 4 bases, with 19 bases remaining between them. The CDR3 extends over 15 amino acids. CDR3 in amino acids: CASLSEDFTADTQYF. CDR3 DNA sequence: TGTGCCAGCCTTTCGGAGGACTTCACCGCAGATACGCAGTATTTT.

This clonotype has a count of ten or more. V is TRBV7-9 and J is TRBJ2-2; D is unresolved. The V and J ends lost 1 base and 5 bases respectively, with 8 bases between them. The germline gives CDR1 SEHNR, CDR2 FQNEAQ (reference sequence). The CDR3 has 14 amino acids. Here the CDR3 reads CASSLGGETGELFF. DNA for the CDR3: TGTGCCAGCAGCTTAGGCGGAGAGACCGGGGAGCTGTTTTTT.

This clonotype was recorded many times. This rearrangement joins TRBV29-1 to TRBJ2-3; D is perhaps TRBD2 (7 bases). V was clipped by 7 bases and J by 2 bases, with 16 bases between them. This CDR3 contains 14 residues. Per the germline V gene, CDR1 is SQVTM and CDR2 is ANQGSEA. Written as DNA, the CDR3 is TGCAGCGCAGAGTTAGGGGGGGCCACAGATACGCAGTATTTT. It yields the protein CSAELGGATDTQYF.

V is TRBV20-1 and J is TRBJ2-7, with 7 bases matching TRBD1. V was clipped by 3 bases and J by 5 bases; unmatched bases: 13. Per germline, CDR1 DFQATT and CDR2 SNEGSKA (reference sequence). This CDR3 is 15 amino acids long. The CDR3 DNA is TGCAGTGCTAGCCAAAGGACAGGTCCCAGAGACGAGCAGTACGTC. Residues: CSASQRTGPRDEQYV.